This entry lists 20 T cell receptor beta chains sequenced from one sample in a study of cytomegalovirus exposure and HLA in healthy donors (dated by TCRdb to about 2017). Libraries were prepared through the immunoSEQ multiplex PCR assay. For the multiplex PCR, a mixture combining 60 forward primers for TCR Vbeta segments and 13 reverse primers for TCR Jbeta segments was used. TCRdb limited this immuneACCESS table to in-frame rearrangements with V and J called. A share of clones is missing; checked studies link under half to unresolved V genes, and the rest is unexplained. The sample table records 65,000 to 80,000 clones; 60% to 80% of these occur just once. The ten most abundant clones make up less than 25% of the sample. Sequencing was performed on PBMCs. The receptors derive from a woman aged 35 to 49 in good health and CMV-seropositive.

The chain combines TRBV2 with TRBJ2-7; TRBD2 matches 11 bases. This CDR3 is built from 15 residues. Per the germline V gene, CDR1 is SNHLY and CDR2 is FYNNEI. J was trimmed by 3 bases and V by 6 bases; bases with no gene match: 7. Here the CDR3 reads CASRLPGLAVYEQYF. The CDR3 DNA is TGTGCCAGCAGGCTCCCGGGACTAGCGGTCTACGAGCAGTACTTC.

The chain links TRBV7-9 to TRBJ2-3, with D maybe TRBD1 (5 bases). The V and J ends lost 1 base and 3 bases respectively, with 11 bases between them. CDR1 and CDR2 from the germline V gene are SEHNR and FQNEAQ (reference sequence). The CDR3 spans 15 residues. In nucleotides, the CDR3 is TGTGCCAGCAGCTTAGTTTCTCAGGGAACAGATACGCAGTATTTT. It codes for CASSLVSQGTDTQYF.

The CDR3 region has the DNA TGTGCCAGCAGGACATCAGGGATGCAGCCCCAGCATTTT. Its translation is CASRTSGMQPQHF. The chain combines TRBV28 with TRBJ1-5; perhaps TRBD1 as D (5 bases). The germline V gene encodes CDR1 MDHEN and CDR2 SYDVKM. The germline V and J ends were trimmed by 6 bases and 7 bases, with 13 bases remaining between them. This CDR3 contains 13 residues.

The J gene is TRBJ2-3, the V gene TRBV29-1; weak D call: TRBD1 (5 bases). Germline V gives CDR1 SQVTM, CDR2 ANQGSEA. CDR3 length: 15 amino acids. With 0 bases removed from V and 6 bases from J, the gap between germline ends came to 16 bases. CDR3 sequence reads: CSVEDTVGPNDTQYF. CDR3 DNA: TGCAGCGTTGAAGACACAGTGGGGCCTAATGATACGCAGTATTTT.

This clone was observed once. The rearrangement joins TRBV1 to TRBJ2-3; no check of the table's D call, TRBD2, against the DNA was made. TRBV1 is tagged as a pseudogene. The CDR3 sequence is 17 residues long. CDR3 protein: CTSSQGRLAGRQDTQYF. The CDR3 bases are TGCACCAGCAGCCAGGGGAGACTAGCGGGGCGTCAAGATACGCAGTATTTT.

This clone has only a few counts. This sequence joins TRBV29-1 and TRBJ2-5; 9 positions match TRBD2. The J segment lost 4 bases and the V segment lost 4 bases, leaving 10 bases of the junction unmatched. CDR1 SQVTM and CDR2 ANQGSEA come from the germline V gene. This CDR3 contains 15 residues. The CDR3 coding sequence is TGCAGCGTTGTCCCCCCTGGGCGGGAGGGAGAGACCCAGTACTTC. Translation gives CSVVPPGREGETQYF.

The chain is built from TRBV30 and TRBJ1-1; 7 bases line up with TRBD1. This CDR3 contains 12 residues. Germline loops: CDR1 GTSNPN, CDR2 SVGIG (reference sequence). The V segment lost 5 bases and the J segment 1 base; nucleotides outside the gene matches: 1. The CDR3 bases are TGTGCCTGGGACAGGGAGAACACTGAAGCTTTCTTT. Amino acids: CAWDRENTEAFF.

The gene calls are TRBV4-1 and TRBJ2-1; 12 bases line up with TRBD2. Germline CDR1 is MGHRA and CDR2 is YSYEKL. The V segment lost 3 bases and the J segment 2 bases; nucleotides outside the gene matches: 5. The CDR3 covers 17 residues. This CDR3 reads CASSHLLAGGPYNEQFF. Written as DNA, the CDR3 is TGCGCCAGCAGCCATCTACTAGCGGGAGGACCCTACAATGAGCAGTTCTTC.

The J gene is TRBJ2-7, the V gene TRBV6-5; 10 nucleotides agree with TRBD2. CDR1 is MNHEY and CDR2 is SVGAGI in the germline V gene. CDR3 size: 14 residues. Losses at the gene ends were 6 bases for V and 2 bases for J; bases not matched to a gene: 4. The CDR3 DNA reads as TGTGCCAGCAGCGGACTAGCGGCACCCTACGAGCAGTACTTC. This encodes CASSGLAAPYEQYF.

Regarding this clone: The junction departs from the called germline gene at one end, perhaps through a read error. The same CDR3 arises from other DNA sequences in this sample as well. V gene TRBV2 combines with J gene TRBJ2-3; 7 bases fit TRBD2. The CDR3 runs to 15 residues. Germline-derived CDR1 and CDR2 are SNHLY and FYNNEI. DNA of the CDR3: TGTGCCAGCAGCGCTAGCGGCTTTAGCACAGACACGCAGTATTTT. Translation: CASSASGFSTDTQYF.

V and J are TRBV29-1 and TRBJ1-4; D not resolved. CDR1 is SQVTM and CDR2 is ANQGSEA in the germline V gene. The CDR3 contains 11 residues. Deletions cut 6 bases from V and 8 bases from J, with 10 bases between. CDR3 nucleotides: TGCAGCGTAACCATCGGGGAAAAACTGTTTTTT. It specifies CSVTIGEKLFF. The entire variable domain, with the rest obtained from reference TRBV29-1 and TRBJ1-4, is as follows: SAVISQKPSRDICQRGTSLTIQCQVDSQVTMMFWYRQQPGQSLTLIATANQGSEATYESGFVIDKFPISRPNLTFSTLTVSNMSPEDSSIYLCSVTIGEKLFFGSGTQLSVL.

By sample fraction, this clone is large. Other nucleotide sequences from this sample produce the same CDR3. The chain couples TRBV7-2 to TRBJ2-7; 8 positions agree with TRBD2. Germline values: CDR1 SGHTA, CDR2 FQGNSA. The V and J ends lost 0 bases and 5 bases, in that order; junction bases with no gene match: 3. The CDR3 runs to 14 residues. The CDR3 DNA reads TGTGCCAGCAGCTTAGCAGCGGGAGCCAACGAGCAGTACTTC. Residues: CASSLAAGANEQYF.

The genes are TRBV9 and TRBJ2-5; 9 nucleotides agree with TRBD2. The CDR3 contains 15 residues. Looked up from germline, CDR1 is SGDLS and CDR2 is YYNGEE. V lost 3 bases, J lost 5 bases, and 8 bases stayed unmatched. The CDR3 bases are TGTGCCAGCAGCGGAACTATAGCGGGGGCGGAGACCCAGTACTTC. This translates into CASSGTIAGAETQYF.

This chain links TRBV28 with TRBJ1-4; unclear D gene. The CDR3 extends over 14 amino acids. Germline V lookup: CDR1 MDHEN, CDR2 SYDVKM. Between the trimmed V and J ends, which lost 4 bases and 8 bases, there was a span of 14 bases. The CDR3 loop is CASSSNSFGEKLFF. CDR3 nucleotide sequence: TGTGCCAGCAGTTCCAACTCATTCGGGGAAAAACTGTTTTTT. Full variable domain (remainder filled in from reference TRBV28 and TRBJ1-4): DVKVTQSSRYLVKRTGEKVFLECVQDMDHENMFWYRQDPGLGLRLIYFSYDVKMKEKGDIPEGYSVSREKKERFSLILESASTNQTSMYLCASSSNSFGEKLFFGSGTQLSVL.

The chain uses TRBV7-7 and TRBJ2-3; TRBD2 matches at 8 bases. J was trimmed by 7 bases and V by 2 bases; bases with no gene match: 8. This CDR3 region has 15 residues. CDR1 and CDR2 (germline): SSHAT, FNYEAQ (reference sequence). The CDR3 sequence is CASSLTRGGVHTQYF. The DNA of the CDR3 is TGTGCCAGCAGCTTAACTCGGGGGGGGGTACATACGCAGTATTTT.

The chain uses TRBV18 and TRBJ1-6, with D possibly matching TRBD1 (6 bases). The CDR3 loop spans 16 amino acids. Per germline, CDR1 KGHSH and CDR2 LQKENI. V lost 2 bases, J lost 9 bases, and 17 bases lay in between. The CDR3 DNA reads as TGTGCCAGCTCACCAGGAGTACCAGGGGTAGGTTCACCCCTCCACTTT. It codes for CASSPGVPGVGSPLHF. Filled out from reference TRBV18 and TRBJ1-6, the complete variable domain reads NAGVMQNPRHLVRRRGQEARLRCSPMKGHSHVYWYRQLPEEGLKFMVYLQKENIIDESGMPKERFSAEFPKEGPSILRIQQVVRGDSAAYFCASSPGVPGVGSPLHFGNGTRLTVT.

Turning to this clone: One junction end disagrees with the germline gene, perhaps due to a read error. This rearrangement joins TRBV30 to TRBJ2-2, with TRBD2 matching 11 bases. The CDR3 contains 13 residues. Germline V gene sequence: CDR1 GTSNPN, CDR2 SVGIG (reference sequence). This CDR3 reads CARSSGRGGELFF. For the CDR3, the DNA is TGTGCCCGGAGTAGCGGGAGGGGCGGGGAGCTGTTTTTT.

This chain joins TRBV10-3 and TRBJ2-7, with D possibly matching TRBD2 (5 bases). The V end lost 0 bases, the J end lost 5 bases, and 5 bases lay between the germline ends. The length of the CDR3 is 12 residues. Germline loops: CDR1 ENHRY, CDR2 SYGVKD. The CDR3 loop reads CAISESGDEQYF. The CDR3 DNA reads TGTGCCATCAGTGAGTCCGGGGACGAGCAGTACTTC.

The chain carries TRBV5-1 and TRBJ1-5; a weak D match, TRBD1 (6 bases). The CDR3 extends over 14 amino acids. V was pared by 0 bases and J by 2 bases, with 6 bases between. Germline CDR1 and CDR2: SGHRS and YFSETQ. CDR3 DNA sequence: TGCGCCAGCAGCTTGGCAGGGGGCAATCAGCCCCAGCATTTT. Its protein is CASSLAGGNQPQHF.

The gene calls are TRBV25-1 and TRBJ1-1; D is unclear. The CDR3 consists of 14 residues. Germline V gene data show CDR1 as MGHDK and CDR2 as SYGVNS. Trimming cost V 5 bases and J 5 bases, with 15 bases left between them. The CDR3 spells CASSPLRVTTEAFF. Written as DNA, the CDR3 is TGTGCCAGCAGTCCCCTACGGGTGACGACTGAAGCTTTCTTT.